The subject of this entry is one T cell receptor (beta chain). Its matching antigen is unknown. The data were obtained in a study of T cells in Graves' hyperthyroidism and ophthalmopathy. The study's findings and limits: Most expanded thyroid clonotypes above 0.001 also appeared in blood. Patients with ophthalmopathy were separated from those with stable hyperthyroidism by a 13 V-J model.

Exclusion criteria comprised uncontrolled infection, other autoimmune disease, pregnancy or lactation. This blood was taken when hyperthyroidism was first diagnosed, before any ophthalmopathy symptoms existed. Germline CDR1 and CDR2: MDHEN and SYDVKM. The CDR3 runs 16 residues. Trimming took 5 bases from V and 3 from J; bases not matched to a gene: 6. Using RNA transcripts as the source, TCR beta CDR3 regions were amplified. The HTBI primer set served for first-round RT-PCR of the TCR CDR3. TCRdb fed the multiplex PCR reads into MiXCR, producing one record per CDR3 protein. The data contain around 340,000 distinct CDR3 sequences, about 18% of them singletons.

The V call is TRBV28, the J call TRBJ2-1; TRBD2 matches at 11 bases. This receptor was identified in a woman aged 25 to 39 with Graves' hyperthyroidism that later progressed to Graves' ophthalmopathy. Material for sequencing was blood. CDR3 in DNA: TGTGCCAGCAGTCTTCGGACTAGCGGGTACTACAATGAGCAGTTCTTC. Translated: CASSLRTSGYYNEQFF.